The 8 T cell receptor beta chains below were found in one sample sequenced in a study of T cell repertoires in cytomegalovirus infection. TCRdb independently ran MiXCR on the reads; one entry per CDR3 protein. The sample records some 920,000 distinct CDR3 sequences, around 29% being singletons. No antigen has been identified for these receptors. The specimen was cultured CD8+ T cells from PBMCs, collected from culture after CMV antigen stimulation. The receptor set was obtained from a human donor in good health (CMV status not recorded). Some clones in this sample may be carry-over from other donors' samples.

V gene TRBV9 combines with J gene TRBJ1-3; 9 bases are shared with TRBD1. The CDR3 has 16 residues. With V trimmed by 4 bases and J by 6 bases, 11 bases remained unmatched. Germline values: CDR1 SGDLS, CDR2 YYNGEE. CDR3 sequence reads: CASSSAPGTGLNTIYF. The CDR3 DNA follows: TGTGCCAGCAGCTCGGCCCCGGGGACAGGGCTAAACACCATATATTTT. The full variable domain, completed using reference TRBV9 and TRBJ1-3, is DSGVTQTPKHLITATGQRVTLRCSPRSGDLSVYWYQQSLDQGLQFLIQYYNGEERAKGNILERFSAQQFPDLHSELNLSSLELGDSALYFCASSSAPGTGLNTIYFGEGSWLTVV.

This rearrangement joins TRBV29-1 to TRBJ1-6; 9 bases are shared with TRBD1. Germline V gives CDR1 SQVTM, CDR2 ANQGSEA. This CDR3 spans 14 amino acids. Germline trimming cut 5 bases from V and 5 bases from J; bases unmatched to any gene: 4. Here the CDR3 reads CSVRQGGNNSPLHF. For the CDR3, the DNA is TGCAGCGTTCGACAGGGGGGGAATAATTCACCCCTCCACTTT.

The chain employs TRBV5-1 and TRBJ2-5, with D possibly matching TRBD2 (5 bases). CDR1 and CDR2 (germline): SGHRS, YFSETQ. V lost 2 bases, J lost 9 bases, and 20 bases lay in between. The CDR3 has 15 residues. CDR3 loop: CASSLPDIRLGAQYF. In nucleotides, the CDR3 is TGCGCCAGCAGCTTACCAGACATTCGCCTCGGGGCCCAGTACTTC.

V and J are TRBV4-1 and TRBJ2-1; the D call may be TRBD1 or TRBD2 (6 bases each). Trimming took off 0 bases at V and 2 bases at J, with 11 bases between the two ends. Germline lookup yields CDR1 MGHRA and CDR2 YSYEKL. The CDR3 contains 16 residues. The CDR3 coding sequence is TGCGCCAGCAGCCAAGATGGCGGGGACACCTACAATGAGCAGTTCTTC. Translated, it gives CASSQDGGDTYNEQFF.

By sample share, this clonotype is medium-sized (0.01 to 0.1%). The chain has TRBV7-2 and TRBJ2-1, with unresolved D. The CDR3 covers 12 residues. Germline CDR1 is SGHTA and CDR2 is FQGNSA. V gave up 5 bases and J gave up 8 bases, with 10 bases separating them. The DNA of the CDR3 is TGTGCCAGCAGCCCCGTTGTTGATGAGCAGTTCTTC. Translating gives CASSPVVDEQFF.

This clonotype was seen a handful of times. The chain carries TRBV3-1 and TRBJ2-3, with unresolved D. The V end lost 0 bases, the J end lost 0 bases, and 7 bases lay between the germline ends. The length of the CDR3 is 15 residues. Germline CDR1 LGHDT, CDR2 YNNKEL (reference sequence). The CDR3 nucleotides are TGTGCCAGCAGCCAAGAAAAGTCTAGCACAGATACGCAGTATTTT. Translation gives CASSQEKSSTDTQYF.

The V gene is TRBV7-6, the J gene TRBJ2-1, with D perhaps given as TRBD1 or TRBD2 (5 bases each). V was cut by 2 bases and J by 4 bases, with 21 bases left in between. Germline lookup yields CDR1 SGHVS and CDR2 FNYEAQ. The CDR3 runs 18 residues. The CDR3 nucleotides are TGTGCCAGCAGCTTAACTGACTTGGGGACGGTTGATTACAATGAGCAGTTCTTC. It codes for CASSLTDLGTVDYNEQFF.

The rearrangement links TRBV6-8 to TRBJ2-5; no clear D gene. From germline, CDR1 is MNHGY and CDR2 SAAAGT. The CDR3 contains 12 residues. Trimming shortened V by 5 bases and J by 7 bases, and 11 bases separated the two germline ends. CDR3 residues: CASSAYDGTQYF. The CDR3 coding sequence is TGTGCCAGCAGTGCTTATGATGGGACCCAGTACTTC.